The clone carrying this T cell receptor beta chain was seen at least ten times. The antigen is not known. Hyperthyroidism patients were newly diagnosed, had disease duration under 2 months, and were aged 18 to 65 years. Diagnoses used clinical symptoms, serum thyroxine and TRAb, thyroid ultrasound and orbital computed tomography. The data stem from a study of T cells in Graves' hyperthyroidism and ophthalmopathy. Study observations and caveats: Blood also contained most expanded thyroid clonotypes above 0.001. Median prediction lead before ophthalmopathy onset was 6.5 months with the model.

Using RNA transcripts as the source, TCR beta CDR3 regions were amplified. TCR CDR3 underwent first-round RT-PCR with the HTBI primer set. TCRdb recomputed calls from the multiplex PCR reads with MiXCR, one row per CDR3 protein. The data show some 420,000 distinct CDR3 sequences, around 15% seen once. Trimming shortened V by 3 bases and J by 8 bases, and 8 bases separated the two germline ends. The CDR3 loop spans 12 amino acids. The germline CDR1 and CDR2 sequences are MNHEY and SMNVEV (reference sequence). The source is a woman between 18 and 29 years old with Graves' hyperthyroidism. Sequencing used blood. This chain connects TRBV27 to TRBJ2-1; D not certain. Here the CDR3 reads CASSFSFDEQFF. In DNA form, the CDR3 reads TGTGCCAGCAGTTTCAGTTTCGATGAGCAGTTCTTC.